This TCR beta chain was identified during a study of blood T cell repertoires in COVID-19. Whole-study context: Samples taken during acute and convalescent COVID-19 were collected in the United States, Italy and Spain. Sources were T cells, B-cell-depleted T cells, or PBMCs; the material itself was cDNA or gDNA.

In the authors' methods: Counts of nucleated cells, estimated from reference gene primer amplification, were obtained. Repertoires were generated with immunoSEQ multiplex PCR, while TCRdb's copy carries only in-frame clones and drops some. The V and J calls and clone size are taken from that table; D and trimming were inferred from the DNA. Of approximately 15,000 clones listed, around 90% are singletons. The germline CDR1 and CDR2 sequences are LNHDA and SQIVND (reference sequence). The CDR3 loop spans 15 amino acids. V gave up 5 bases and J gave up 4 bases, with 15 bases separating them. The source material was peripheral blood. The rearrangement uses TRBV19 and TRBJ1-3; a possible D gene is TRBD1 (5 bases). This TCR was recovered from a human donor in a cohort sampled during active COVID-19. The CDR3 is CASSLKGVSGNTIYF. The CDR3 nucleotides are TGTGCCAGTAGTCTGAAAGGGGTTTCCGGAAACACCATATATTTT.